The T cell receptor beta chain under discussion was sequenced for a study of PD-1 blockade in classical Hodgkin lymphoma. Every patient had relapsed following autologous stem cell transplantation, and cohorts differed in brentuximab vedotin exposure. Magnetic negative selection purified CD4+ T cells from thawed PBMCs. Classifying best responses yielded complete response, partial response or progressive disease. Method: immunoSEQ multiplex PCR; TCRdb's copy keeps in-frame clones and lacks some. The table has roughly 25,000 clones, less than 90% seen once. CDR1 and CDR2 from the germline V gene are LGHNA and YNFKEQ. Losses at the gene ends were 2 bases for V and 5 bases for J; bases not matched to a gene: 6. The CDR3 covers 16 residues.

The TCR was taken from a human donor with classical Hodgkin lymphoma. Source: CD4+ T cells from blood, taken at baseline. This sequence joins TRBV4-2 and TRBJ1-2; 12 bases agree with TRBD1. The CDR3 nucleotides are TGTGCCAGCAGCCAAACTGCGGGACAGGGGGCGTATGGCTACACCTTC. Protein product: CASSQTAGQGAYGYTF.